The clone carrying this T cell receptor beta chain has ten or more counts. No antigen is known for it. Each donor (without exception) was a healthy Caucasian. The source of the sample is a study of identical twins. Study findings and constraints: The abundant beta clonotypes from cord blood had fewer insertions, and memory repertoires had none of this.

The V gene's germline CDR1 is SGHRS and CDR2 YFSETQ. The CDR3 extends over 17 amino acids. Trimming shortened V by 4 bases and J by 4 bases, and 23 bases separated the two germline ends. TCRdb independently ran MiXCR on the 5' RACE reads; one entry per CDR3 protein. Altogether approximately 620,000 distinct CDR3 sequences are present, 8.6% being singletons, with the ten largest covering approximately 0.89%. This sample also belongs to another study, concerning yellow fever vaccine responses in identical twins.

Sequencing used PBMCs. The sequence was collected from a woman younger than 35 in good health. This sequence joins TRBV5-1 and TRBJ1-1; D is possibly TRBD1 (6 bases). The CDR3, as DNA: TGCGCCAGCAGCGCGAAACGACAGGCCTTAGGGATCACTGAAGCTTTCTTT. Its translation is CASSAKRQALGITEAFF.